The present T cell receptor beta chain was sequenced within a study of T cell repertoires in cytomegalovirus infection. Across the whole study: Signatures in public TCR beta sequences pointed to both CMV infection and matching HLA type.

General study findings and limits: Cumulated frequencies of public TCR beta families served to identify carriers of CMV plus the relevant HLA. HLA-C-restricted CMV-specific TCR beta clonotypes prevailed in the ex vivo response.

Germline V gene data show CDR1 as SGHTA and CDR2 as FQGNSA. V gave up 5 bases and J gave up 4 bases, with 22 bases separating them. There are 17 residues in the CDR3. TCRdb ran MiXCR on the reads and lists one entry per CDR3 protein. The data show 150,000 or so distinct CDR3 sequences, roughly 6% seen once. Ten or more counts support this clonotype. The antigen remains undetermined. The receptor was derived from a human donor in good health (CMV status not recorded). Some clones in this sample may be carry-over from other donors' samples. Sequencing was carried out using PBMCs. This chain uses TRBV7-2 with TRBJ2-3; the D gene is possibly TRBD2 (7 bases). This CDR3 reads CASSPRGGGGGPDTQYF. The CDR3 DNA is TGTGCCAGCAGCCCGCGGGGAGGCGGGGGCGGCCCAGATACGCAGTATTTT.